The 31 T cell receptor beta chains listed next were all sequenced from one sample in a study of prognosis after radiotherapy for stage I lung cancer. From genomic DNA, two-round multiplex PCR was used to amplify TCR beta CDR3. Primers specific to each TRBV and TRBJ gene drove first-round PCR. MiXCR was run by TCRdb on the multiplex PCR reads, yielding one entry per CDR3 protein. The sample records approximately 23,000 distinct CDR3 sequences, around 40% being singletons. The starting material was PBMCs, obtained before or after stereotactic body radiation therapy (not recorded which). The receptors were gathered from a donor aged 50 or older with non-small cell lung cancer.

This clonotype was recorded at least ten times. V usage is TRBV20-1 and J usage is TRBJ1-1; 7 bases agree with TRBD1. V lost 5 bases to trimming and J lost 5 bases; unmatched junction nucleotides: 11. Germline assignment: CDR1 DFQATT and CDR2 SNEGSKA (reference sequence). The CDR3 runs to 14 residues. DNA for the CDR3: TGCAGTGCTCCTACACAGGGGCTTGGAACTGAAGCTTTCTTT. It translates to CSAPTQGLGTEAFF.

The sample holds many counts of this clonotype. V gene TRBV20-1 combines with J gene TRBJ2-7; 11 bases agree with TRBD2. CDR3 size: 14 residues. Germline CDR1 is DFQATT and CDR2 is SNEGSKA (reference sequence). The V and J ends lost 5 bases and 0 bases, in that order; junction bases with no gene match: 3. The CDR3 region has the DNA TGCAGTGCTTGGACTAGCGGGTCCTCCTACGAGCAGTACTTC. It translates to CSAWTSGSSYEQYF.

This clonotype was detected many times. This sequence joins TRBV15 and TRBJ1-2, with 9 bases matching TRBD1. The V segment lost 8 bases and the J segment 4 bases; nucleotides outside the gene matches: 11. The CDR3 is 15 residues long. Germline V lookup: CDR1 LNHNV, CDR2 YYDKDF (reference sequence). DNA for the CDR3: TGTGCCACCCGACCTAACAGGGGGCGCTCCTATGGCTACACCTTC. This codes for CATRPNRGRSYGYTF.

Many counts were recorded for this clonotype. This rearrangement joins TRBV7-2 to TRBJ1-5; TRBD1 is a possible D gene (6 bases). Germline V gene data show CDR1 as SGHTA and CDR2 as FQGNSA. V was clipped by 2 bases and J by 5 bases, with 13 bases between them. The CDR3 is 15 residues long. CDR3 sequence reads: CASSLQGTNYQPQHF. DNA for the CDR3: TGTGCCAGCAGCTTACAGGGGACGAACTATCAGCCCCAGCATTTT.

In its sample, this clonotype was seen a few times. CDR3 region: CASSIVGGNQPQHF. CDR3 nucleotides: TGTGCCAGTAGTATCGTCGGGGGCAATCAGCCCCAGCATTTT. The chain has TRBV19 and TRBJ1-5, with unresolved D. Germline CDR1 and CDR2: LNHDA and SQIVND (reference sequence). V was trimmed by 3 bases and J by 2 bases, leaving 8 bases between them. The CDR3 is made up of 14 amino acids.

The chain carries TRBV11-3 and TRBJ1-4; D gene uncertain. V lost 3 bases and J lost 8, with 7 bases in between. CDR1 and CDR2 from the germline V gene are SGHNT and YENEEA. This CDR3 is 12 amino acids long. The CDR3 DNA reads as TGTGCCAGCAGCTTTAATGGAGAAAAACTGTTTTTT. The encoded protein is CASSFNGEKLFF.

This clonotype occurred many times. The chain uses TRBV6-4 and TRBJ2-1; the D gene is possibly TRBD1 (6 bases). CDR1 and CDR2 from the germline V gene are MRHNA and SNTAGT. The germline V and J ends were trimmed by 11 bases and 9 bases, with 26 bases remaining between them. The CDR3 consists of 15 residues. The CDR3 loop reads CAAKAPSGVAGEQFF. CDR3 in DNA: TGTGCCGCGAAGGCGCCGTCAGGGGTGGCTGGTGAGCAGTTCTTC.

This clonotype was seen repeatedly, ten times or more. This rearrangement joins TRBV30 to TRBJ1-1; TRBD1 might be the D (5 bases). This CDR3 spans 13 amino acids. The V gene's germline CDR1 is GTSNPN and CDR2 SVGIG (reference sequence). The V end lost 5 bases, the J end lost 5 bases, and 15 bases lay between the germline ends. This CDR3 reads CAWGHFLGTEAFF. The CDR3 DNA sequence: TGTGCCTGGGGACACTTTCTCGGGACTGAAGCTTTCTTT.

This clonotype occurred many times. V gene TRBV28 combines with J gene TRBJ1-2; 7 bases line up with TRBD1. The CDR3 has 12 residues. Germline trimming cut 8 bases from V and 4 bases from J; bases unmatched to any gene: 4. Germline V CDR1 and CDR2: MDHEN, SYDVKM. The CDR3: CASFHRGYGYTF. As DNA, the CDR3 is TGTGCCAGCTTCCACAGGGGCTATGGCTACACCTTC.

There are a few counts of this clonotype. The genes are TRBV5-1 and TRBJ2-5, with D maybe TRBD2 (5 bases). The length of the CDR3 is 14 residues. The germline V gene has CDR1 SGHRS and CDR2 YFSETQ. Trimming cost V 0 bases and J 3 bases, with 9 bases left between them. The CDR3 bases are TGCGCCAGCAGCTTGGTGGTTAGCGAAGAGACCCAGTACTTC. This encodes CASSLVVSEETQYF.

This clonotype was seen at least ten times. The chain combines TRBV28 with TRBJ2-1, with D perhaps matching TRBD2 (6 bases). Germline assignment: CDR1 MDHEN and CDR2 SYDVKM. This CDR3 is built from 13 residues. V shed 11 bases and J shed 8 bases, with 19 bases lying between them. Here the CDR3 reads CAGTTRGTYEQFF. In nucleotides, the CDR3 is TGTGCCGGTACTACTAGAGGGACTTATGAGCAGTTCTTC.

The table lists this clonotype with many counts. The rearrangement links TRBV7-2 to TRBJ2-1; 9 nucleotides match TRBD1. The CDR3 contains 15 residues. Germline V CDR1 and CDR2: SGHTA, FQGNSA. The V gene end was trimmed by 4 bases and the J gene end by 6 bases; junction bases not matched to a gene: 7. CDR3 DNA: TGTGCCAGCAGCTCTACTAGGGACAGGGTCAATGAGCAGTTCTTC. It is translated as CASSSTRDRVNEQFF.

Points on this clonotype: The junction departs from germline at one end; a sequencing error may be responsible. The chain uses TRBV12-3 or TRBV12-4 and TRBJ1-3; 9 bases agree with TRBD1. This CDR3 region has 15 residues. DNA for the CDR3: TGTGCCAGCGGGCCGGGACAGGGCTTGGGGAACACCATATATTTC. It translates to CASGPGQGLGNTIYF.

The J gene is TRBJ2-7, the V gene TRBV6-2 or TRBV6-3; D is possibly TRBD1 (6 bases). V was pared by 7 bases and J by 3 bases, with 16 bases between. Germline V CDR1 and CDR2: MNHEY, SVGEGT. This CDR3 comprises 14 residues. The CDR3 loop reads CASNQGYADYEQYF. In DNA form, the CDR3 reads TGTGCCAGCAACCAGGGGTACGCAGACTACGAGCAGTACTTC.

This clonotype was counted ten times or more. V usage is TRBV20-1 and J usage is TRBJ1-4; TRBD1 is a possible D gene (5 bases). The CDR3 covers 14 residues. CDR1 is DFQATT, CDR2 SNEGSKA, per germline (reference sequence). The V end was cut by 2 bases, the J end by 4 bases, with 11 bases between. CDR3 sequence reads: CSARFWDLNEKLFF. The DNA of the CDR3 is TGCAGTGCTAGATTTTGGGACCTTAATGAAAAACTGTTTTTT.

This clonotype was observed a handful of times. A read error may account for a junction end that differs from germline. The chain couples TRBV12-3 or TRBV12-4 to TRBJ2-1, with D tentatively TRBD1 (6 bases). This CDR3 contains 15 residues. CDR3 nucleotides: TGTGCCAGCAGCTTAGGGGGAGTACCCTACAATGAGCAGTTCTTC. This gives the protein CASSLGGVPYNEQFF.

About this clonotype: Germline and junction disagree at one end, which may indicate a read error. The genes are TRBV6-1 and TRBJ2-7; perhaps TRBD2 as D (7 bases). The CDR3 consists of 16 residues. The germline V gene has CDR1 MNHNS and CDR2 SASEGT. CDR3 DNA: TGTGCCAGGAGTGCGAGGGGGGGTGGGACAAACTACGAGCAGTACTTC. As protein: CARSARGGGTNYEQYF.

The chain couples TRBV30 to TRBJ1-6; the D gene is possibly TRBD1 (5 bases). The CDR3 runs to 16 residues. Germline CDR1 is GTSNPN and CDR2 is SVGIG (reference sequence). V was pared by 2 bases and J by 7 bases, with 18 bases between. In DNA, the CDR3 is TGTGCCTGGAGTACAATTTTGGGCAGGGACAATTCACCCCTCCACTTT. It codes for CAWSTILGRDNSPLHF.

To note about this clonotype: An end of the junction does not agree with germline; a read error may underlie this. The chain combines TRBV27 with TRBJ2-2; TRBD2 matches at 11 bases. Germline CDR1 MNHEY, CDR2 SMNVEV (reference sequence). This CDR3 contains 18 residues. CDR3 coding DNA: TGTGCCAGCAGTGGAAGGGGGACTAGCGGAGCGAACACCCGGGAGCTGTTTTTT. Its protein is CASSGRGTSGANTRELFF.

This clonotype has ten or more counts. As DNA, the CDR3 is TGTGCCACCAGTCCTCTGACTAGCGGGAGGTACGAGCAGTACTTC. Residues: CATSPLTSGRYEQYF. The V call is TRBV15, the J call TRBJ2-7; 13 nucleotides match TRBD2. The germline CDR1 and CDR2 sequences are LNHNV and YYDKDF (reference sequence). The CDR3 is 15 residues long. With V trimmed by 6 bases and J by 4 bases, 6 bases remained unmatched. The whole variable domain, remainder taken from reference TRBV15 and TRBJ2-7, is DAMVIQNPRYQVTQFGKPVTLSCSQTLNHNVMYWYQQKSSQAPKLLFHYYDKDFNNEADTPDNFQSRRPNTSFCFLDIRSPGLGDTAMYLCATSPLTSGRYEQYFGPGTRLTVT.

Remarks on this clonotype: A read error is possible here, since a much larger clone lies one base away. V is TRBV29-1 and J is TRBJ1-3; TRBD1 agrees at 7 bases. The CDR3 is 13 amino acids. Germline trimming cut 6 bases from V and 4 bases from J; bases unmatched to any gene: 6. CDR1 is SQVTM and CDR2 is ANQGSEA in the germline V gene. CDR3 nucleotides: TGCAGCGTCAGGGACAGTGGAGGAAACACCATATATTTT. Residues: CSVRDSGGNTIYF.

A word on this clonotype: A far bigger clonotype differs at one base, so this is likely a read error. The chain has TRBV6-1 and TRBJ1-6, with D unresolved. This CDR3 spans 13 amino acids. The V end was cut by 6 bases, the J end by 8 bases, with 11 bases between. Germline V lookup: CDR1 MNHNS, CDR2 SASEGT. The CDR3 loop reads CASRNRVDSPLHF. As DNA, the CDR3 is TGTGCCAGCAGGAACAGAGTAGATTCACCCCTCCACTTT.

This clonotype was seen repeatedly, ten times or more. The chain is built from TRBV5-1 and TRBJ1-6, with 9 positions matching TRBD1. The CDR3 is 17 residues long. Germline loops: CDR1 SGHRS, CDR2 YFSETQ. V trimming: 0 bases; J trimming: 11 bases; junction bases outside the gene matches: 12. The CDR3 is CASSLDRGRAGSAPLHF. The CDR3 DNA sequence: TGCGCCAGCAGCTTGGACAGGGGGCGAGCAGGGTCGGCACCCCTCCACTTT.

This clonotype has ten or more counts. The chain carries TRBV3-1 and TRBJ2-5; D perhaps matches TRBD1 (6 bases). V was trimmed by 1 base and J by 0 bases, leaving 6 bases between them. CDR1 is LGHDT and CDR2 is YNNKEL in the germline V gene (reference sequence). This CDR3 region has 14 residues. CDR3 DNA: TGTGCCAGCAGCCAAGCAGGGGACCAAGAGACCCAGTACTTC. Translating gives CASSQAGDQETQYF.

This clonotype showed up just once. J is TRBJ2-6 and V is TRBV6-1; D uncertain. The V end was cut by 5 bases, the J end by 4 bases, with 18 bases between. Germline V lookup: CDR1 MNHNS, CDR2 SASEGT. The CDR3 is made up of 17 amino acids. DNA for the CDR3: TGTGCCAGCAGTCCCGGAGTCCTCCCCTGGGGGGCCAACGTCCTGACTTTC. Its translation: CASSPGVLPWGANVLTF.

The table lists this clonotype with a few counts. The chain links TRBV20-1 to TRBJ2-7; D ambiguous. The CDR3 runs to 11 residues. From germline, CDR1 is DFQATT and CDR2 SNEGSKA (reference sequence). V lost 3 bases, J lost 0 bases, and 3 bases lay in between. The CDR3 spells CSASRSYEQYF. CDR3 nucleotide sequence: TGCAGTGCTAGCCGCTCCTACGAGCAGTACTTC.

This clonotype was found many times. The CDR3 here is CASSYPGLADYEQYF. The CDR3 DNA reads as TGTGCCAGCAGTTATCCGGGACTAGCGGACTACGAGCAGTACTTC. The chain has TRBV6-4 and TRBJ2-7, with 11 bases aligning to TRBD2. Germline CDR1 and CDR2: MRHNA and SNTAGT. V was pared by 5 bases and J by 3 bases, with 6 bases of the junction left unmatched. The CDR3 consists of 15 residues.

This clonotype was observed many times. This chain uses TRBV24-1 with TRBJ2-3; 13 bases are shared with TRBD2. The CDR3 length is 17 residues. Germline CDR1 and CDR2: KGHDR and SFDVKD. The junction had 7 bases not matched to a gene; V was cut back by 4 bases and J by 4 bases. CDR3 sequence reads: CATSDKTSGRGSDTQYF. In nucleotides, the CDR3 is TGTGCCACCAGTGACAAAACTAGCGGGAGGGGGTCAGATACGCAGTATTTT.

Concerning this clonotype: An end of the junction does not agree with germline; a read error may underlie this. The rearrangement links TRBV7-6 to TRBJ2-1; maybe TRBD2 (5 bases). CDR3 length equals 13 residues. CDR1 is SGHVS and CDR2 is FNYEAQ in the germline V gene. CDR3 residues: CVSSLHEGFEQFF. As DNA, the CDR3 is TGTGTCAGCAGCTTACATGAGGGTTTTGAGCAGTTCTTC. Looking up the rest from reference TRBV7-6 and TRBJ2-1 gives the full variable domain: GAGVSQSPRYKVTKRGQDVALRCDPISGHVSLYWYRQALGQGPEFLTYFNYEAQQDKSGLPNDRFSAERPEGSISTLTIQRTEQRDSAMYRCVSSLHEGFEQFFGPGTRLTVL.

This rearrangement joins TRBV6-1 to TRBJ2-2; perhaps TRBD2 as D (6 bases). This CDR3 has 14 residues. Deletions cut 10 bases from V and 2 bases from J, with 14 bases between. Germline V gene data show CDR1 as MNHNS and CDR2 as SASEGT. CDR3 nucleotide sequence: TGTGCCACGCTAGCGAGAGACAACACCGGGGAGCTGTTTTTT. It encodes CATLARDNTGELFF.

This clonotype was observed many times. The rearrangement joins TRBV2 to TRBJ1-3; no firm D call. The CDR3 runs to 13 residues. Trimming removed 6 bases from V and 0 bases from J, with 6 bases in between. Germline V CDR1 and CDR2: SNHLY, FYNNEI. The CDR3 region has the DNA TGTGCCAGCAGCGCGAGCTCTGGAAACACCATATATTTT. This codes for CASSASSGNTIYF. Filled out from reference TRBV2 and TRBJ1-3, the complete variable domain reads EPEVTQTPSHQVTQMGQEVILRCVPISNHLYFYWYRQILGQKVEFLVSFYNNEISEKSEIFDDQFSVERPDGSNFTLKIRSTKLEDSAMYFCASSASSGNTIYFGEGSWLTVV.